This paragraph covers one T cell receptor (beta chain) sequence. No antigen is known for it. Since a much larger clone is just one base distant, this may be a read error. Germline V gives CDR1 SGDLS, CDR2 YYNGEE. The CDR3 has 13 residues. Through a sample-barcoded 5' primer and a J-beta primer mix, a second PCR was run for roughly 7 to 12 cycles. From the 5' RACE reads, TCRdb called clonotypes with MiXCR, one entry per CDR3 protein. Of about a million distinct CDR3 sequences listed, 51% are singletons. This record comes from a study of blood T cells in healthy people across ages. Study results and limitations: Both higher diversity and more naive CD4+ cells marked long-lived donors when set against aged donors.

The TCR sequence derives from a woman aged 60 to 75 in good health. The sequencing input was blood. The rearrangement links TRBV9 to TRBJ2-3; D is perhaps TRBD1 (5 bases). The DNA of the CDR3 is TGTGCCAGCGGCGTACCTGGAAGGGGCACGCAGTATTTT. This encodes CASGVPGRGTQYF. The whole variable domain, remainder taken from reference TRBV9 and TRBJ2-3, is DSGVTQTPKHLITATGQRVTLRCSPRSGDLSVYWYQQSLDQGLQFLIQYYNGEERAKGNILERFSAQQFPDLHSELNLSSLELGDSALYFCASGVPGRGTQYFGPGTRLTVL.